This TCR beta chain was recovered during a study of OX40 agonist ivuxolimab in advanced cancers. Profiling relied on immunoSEQ multiplex PCR, and the TCRdb table lists in-frame clones only, not all of them. The data contain fewer than 55,000 clones, roughly 88% of them seen just once; the ten biggest clones take up about an eighth. V lost 3 bases, J lost 1 base, and 9 bases lay in between. Germline CDR1 is LNHDA and CDR2 is SQIVND (reference sequence). This CDR3 has 14 residues. Samples were taken at baseline and on day 1 of cycles 4 and 7. This chain links TRBV19 with TRBJ1-1; D gene unclear. The source material was CD4+ or CD8+ T cells sorted from blood, sampled in a trial of the OX40 agonist ivuxolimab. This receptor was identified in an adult with an advanced solid tumor such as melanoma, head and neck, liver or kidney cancer. The CDR3: CASSMAGPNTEAFF. DNA for the CDR3: TGTGCCAGTAGTATGGCAGGACCGAACACTGAAGCTTTCTTT.